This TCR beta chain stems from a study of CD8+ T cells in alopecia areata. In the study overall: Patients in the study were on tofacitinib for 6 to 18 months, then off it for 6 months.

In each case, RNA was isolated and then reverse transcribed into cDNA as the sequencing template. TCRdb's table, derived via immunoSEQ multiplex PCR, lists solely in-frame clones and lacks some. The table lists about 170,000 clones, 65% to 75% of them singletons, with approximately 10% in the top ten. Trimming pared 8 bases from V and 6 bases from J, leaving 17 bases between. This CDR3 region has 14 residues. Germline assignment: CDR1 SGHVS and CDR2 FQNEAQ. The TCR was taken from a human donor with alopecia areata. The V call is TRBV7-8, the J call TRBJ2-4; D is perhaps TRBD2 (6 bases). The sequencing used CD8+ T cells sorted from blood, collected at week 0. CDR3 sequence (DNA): TGTGCCAGCCAAGGGATCGTGGGGGGAAACATTCAGTACTTC. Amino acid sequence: CASQGIVGGNIQYF.